These T cell receptor beta chains were read from a single sample in a study of blood T cell repertoires in COVID-19. Profiling relied on immunoSEQ multiplex PCR, and the TCRdb table lists in-frame clones only, not all of them. The table lists 200,000 to 250,000 clones, roughly 90% of them singletons. Sample: PBMCs or T cells enriched from blood (not recorded which). These receptors came from a man aged 25-45 years who had been exposed to COVID-19. Each CDR3 is given with its conserved first and last residue. The D gene is left open where the match is weak. Clone size appears in some rows only: once, few, many, or a class for an expanded clone.

abundance: -; v_gene: TRBV5-1; d_gene: -; j_gene: TRBJ1-5; CDR3nt: TGCGCCAGCAGCTTACACCAGGGCGGGGGTCAGCCCCAGCATTTT; CDR3aa: CASSLHQGGGQPQHF
abundance: -; v_gene: TRBV11-2; d_gene: -; j_gene: TRBJ2-7; CDR3nt: TGTGCCAGCAGCACACAAGACAGGAAGAGGTCCTACGAGCAGTACTTC; CDR3aa: CASSTQDRKRSYEQYF
abundance: -; v_gene: TRBV6-5; d_gene: -; j_gene: TRBJ2-7; CDR3nt: TGTGCCAGCAGGCCGTCGGCCTACGAGCAGTACTTC; CDR3aa: CASRPSAYEQYF
abundance: -; v_gene: TRBV7-2; d_gene: TRBD1; j_gene: TRBJ1-6; CDR3nt: TGTGCCAGCTACCCCGGGACAGGAGATTCACCCCTCCACTTT; CDR3aa: CASYPGTGDSPLHF
abundance: -; v_gene: TRBV7-9; d_gene: -; j_gene: TRBJ1-3; CDR3nt: TGTGCCAGCAGCCACCACCGACCACAGGGACACTCTGGAAACACCATATATTTT; CDR3aa: CASSHHRPQGHSGNTIYF
abundance: -; v_gene: TRBV11-2; d_gene: -; j_gene: TRBJ2-3; CDR3nt: TGTGCCAGCAGCTTCAGGGGGGCCGGGCTGACAGATACGCAGTATTTT; CDR3aa: CASSFRGAGLTDTQYF
abundance: -; v_gene: TRBV19; d_gene: -; j_gene: TRBJ2-5; CDR3nt: TGTGCCAGTAGTATAAATCTCGAAGAGACCCAGTACTTC; CDR3aa: CASSINLEETQYF
abundance: -; v_gene: TRBV5-1; d_gene: -; j_gene: TRBJ1-2; CDR3nt: TGCGCCAGCAGCCCTACCCGGGTGGGAAGACAGTACTATGGCTACACCTTC; CDR3aa: CASSPTRVGRQYYGYTF
abundance: -; v_gene: TRBV10-3; d_gene: -; j_gene: TRBJ2-3; CDR3nt: TGTGCCATCAGTGAAAAACGGGGAGGCACAGATACGCAGTATTTT; CDR3aa: CAISEKRGGTDTQYF
abundance: once; v_gene: TRBV7-2; d_gene: TRBD1; j_gene: TRBJ2-7; CDR3nt: TGTGCCAGCAGCCCCAAGACAGGGAACTCCTACGAGCAGTACTTC; CDR3aa: CASSPKTGNSYEQYF
abundance: -; v_gene: TRBV5-4; d_gene: -; j_gene: TRBJ2-7; CDR3nt: TGTGCCAGCAGCTTGGGAATTTCGGTGGCGGACGAGCAGTACTTC; CDR3aa: CASSLGISVADEQYF
abundance: -; v_gene: TRBV2; d_gene: -; j_gene: TRBJ2-2; CDR3nt: TGTGCCAGCAGTTGGGGGCCGGGGAACACCGGGGAGCTGTTTTTT; CDR3aa: CASSWGPGNTGELFF
abundance: -; v_gene: TRBV19; d_gene: TRBD1; j_gene: TRBJ2-7; CDR3nt: TGTGCCAGTAGTAGGGGACAGGGCGGGAACGAGCAGTACTTC; CDR3aa: CASSRGQGGNEQYF
abundance: -; v_gene: TRBV4-1; d_gene: -; j_gene: TRBJ1-3; CDR3nt: TGCGCCAGCAGCCAACCCCGCTCTGGAAACACCATATATTTT; CDR3aa: CASSQPRSGNTIYF
abundance: -; v_gene: TRBV30; d_gene: -; j_gene: TRBJ1-5; CDR3nt: TGTGCCTGGAGTGTAAAAGGGGATCAGCCCCAGCATTTT; CDR3aa: CAWSVKGDQPQHF